The clone carrying this T cell receptor beta chain appeared many times. The target antigen is unknown. This sample stems from a study of blood T cells in healthy people across ages. Study background: There was about one barcoded beta molecule captured by template switching per two T cells. Study-wide points: With unsorted PBMCs, a conclusive comparison of naive versus antigen-experienced cells was not possible.

A sample-barcoded 5' primer and a J-beta primer mix were used in a second PCR of about 7 to 12 cycles. The authors tagged each cDNA molecule using a template-switch adaptor with 12 random nucleotides. TCRdb itself ran the 5' RACE reads through MiXCR, one entry per CDR3 protein. The table records 730,000 or so distinct CDR3 sequences, 40% to 45% of them present only once. The CDR3 is 11 residues long. Trimming shortened V by 1 base and J by 7 bases, and 4 bases separated the two germline ends. CDR1 SGHTA and CDR2 FQGNSA come from the germline V gene. Sequencing was performed on blood. The sequence was obtained from a man older than 75 in good health. The chain employs TRBV7-2 and TRBJ2-5, with D unresolved. CDR3 residues: CASSLGWTQYF. The CDR3 coding sequence is TGTGCCAGCAGCTTAGGGTGGACCCAGTACTTC.